These T cell receptor beta chains were read from a single sample in a study of blood T cell repertoires in COVID-19. Assay used: immunoSEQ multiplex PCR; TCRdb lists only in-frame clones, some missing. The table includes under 55,000 clones, about 80% detected once. The source material was peripheral blood. The receptors originated from a man in his sixties or seventies with acute or convalescent COVID-19. CDR3s include the opening cysteine and the closing phenylalanine or tryptophan. The D gene is left open where the match is weak. The size of a clone is reported for some rows only, either as once, few or many, or as a class for expanded clones.

v_gene	abundance	j_gene	d_gene	CDR3aa	CDR3nt
TRBV7-7	-	TRBJ2-2	-	CASSLTWNTGELFF	TGTGCTAGCAGCTTAACTTGGAACACCGGGGAGCTGTTTTTT
TRBV6-5	-	TRBJ2-7	-	CASSPEASYEQYF	TGTGCCAGCAGCCCCGAGGCCTCCTACGAGCAGTACTTC
TRBV19	once	TRBJ2-4	TRBD2	CASSMASGGPRYF	TGTGCCAGTAGTATGGCTAGCGGGGGCCCCCGGTACTTC
TRBV5-1	-	TRBJ1-2	-	CASSSGAGLNHGYTF	TGCGCCAGCAGCTCCGGTGCGGGGCTGAACCATGGCTACACCTTC
TRBV11-2	-	TRBJ1-2	-	CASSPPRGGYGYTF	TGTGCCAGCAGCCCCCCAAGGGGAGGCTATGGCTACACCTTC
TRBV19	-	TRBJ1-5	-	CASSAGQRNQPQHF	TGTGCCAGTAGTGCAGGACAGCGTAATCAGCCCCAGCATTTT
TRBV13	-	TRBJ1-5	-	CASSLGPGKHQPQHF	TGTGCCAGCAGCTTAGGCCCAGGGAAGCATCAGCCCCAGCATTTT
TRBV7-2	-	TRBJ1-6	-	CASSSIWGGPAPLHF	TGTGCCAGCAGCTCAATCTGGGGGGGTCCGGCACCCCTCCACTTT
TRBV19	-	TRBJ1-2	TRBD1	CASSIDRGYYGYTF	TGTGCCAGTAGTATCGACAGGGGTTACTATGGCTACACCTTC
TRBV28	-	TRBJ1-6	TRBD1	CASRPHARDRGSSYNSPLHF	TGTGCCAGCAGACCCCACGCCCGGGACAGGGGTAGCTCCTATAATTCACCCCTCCACTTT
TRBV28	once	TRBJ1-1	-	CASSLSSRGNTEAFF	TGTGCCAGCAGTTTATCCTCCAGGGGAAACACTGAAGCTTTCTTT
TRBV29-1	-	TRBJ1-2	-	CSVRGRNGYTF	TGCAGCGTTCGAGGGCGTAATGGCTACACCTTC
TRBV5-1	-	TRBJ2-5	TRBD1	CASSLGTGAGGETQYF	TGCGCCAGCAGCTTGGGGACAGGGGCCGGTGGAGAGACCCAGTACTTC
TRBV7-9	-	TRBJ1-2	TRBD1	CASSLMGQGYGYTF	TGTGCCAGCAGCTTAATGGGACAGGGGTACGGCTACACCTTC
TRBV5-1	-	TRBJ2-3	-	CASSLTGDNTDTQYF	TGCGCCAGCAGCTTAACCGGGGACAACACAGATACGCAGTATTTT
TRBV6-4	-	TRBJ2-2	TRBD2	CASSGTSTGELFF	TGTGCCAGCAGTGGGACTAGCACCGGGGAGCTGTTTTTT
TRBV9	-	TRBJ2-7	TRBD1	CASSVLPGGDEQYF	TGTGCCAGCAGCGTTCTTCCAGGGGGAGACGAGCAGTACTTC
TRBV7-8	-	TRBJ1-1	-	CASSLGSTGTGTEAFF	TGTGCCAGCAGCTTAGGGTCGACAGGAACAGGGACTGAAGCTTTCTTT
TRBV5-4	-	TRBJ2-5	-	CASSLDDSVKTQYF	TGTGCCAGCAGCTTGGATGACAGCGTAAAGACCCAGTACTTC
TRBV7-3	-	TRBJ2-5	TRBD2	CASSSGTSGVSQETQYF	TGTGCCAGCAGCTCAGGGACTAGCGGGGTATCTCAAGAGACCCAGTACTTC
TRBV10-2	-	TRBJ1-1	-	CASSARGGNTEAFF	TGCGCCAGCAGCGCCCGGGGAGGGAACACTGAAGCTTTCTTT
TRBV21-1	-	TRBJ1-2	-	CASSEHRQGPYGYTF	TGTGCCAGCAGCGAACACCGACAGGGACCCTATGGCTACACCTTC